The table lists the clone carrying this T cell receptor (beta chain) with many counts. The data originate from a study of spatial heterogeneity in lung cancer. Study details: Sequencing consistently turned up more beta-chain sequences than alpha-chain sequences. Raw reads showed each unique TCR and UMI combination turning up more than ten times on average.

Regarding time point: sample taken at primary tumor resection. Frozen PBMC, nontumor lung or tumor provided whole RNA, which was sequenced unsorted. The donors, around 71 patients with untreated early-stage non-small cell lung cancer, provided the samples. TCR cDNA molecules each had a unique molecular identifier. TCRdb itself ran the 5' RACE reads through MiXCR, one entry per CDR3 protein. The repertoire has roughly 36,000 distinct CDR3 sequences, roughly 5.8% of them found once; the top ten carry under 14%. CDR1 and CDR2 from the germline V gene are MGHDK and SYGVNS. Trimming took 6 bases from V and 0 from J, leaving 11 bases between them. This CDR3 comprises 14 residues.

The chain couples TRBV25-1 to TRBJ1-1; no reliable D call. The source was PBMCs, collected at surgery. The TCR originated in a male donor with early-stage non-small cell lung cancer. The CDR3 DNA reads TGTGCCAGCAGATTCTCTGGCTTGAACACTGAAGCTTTCTTT. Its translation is CASRFSGLNTEAFF.